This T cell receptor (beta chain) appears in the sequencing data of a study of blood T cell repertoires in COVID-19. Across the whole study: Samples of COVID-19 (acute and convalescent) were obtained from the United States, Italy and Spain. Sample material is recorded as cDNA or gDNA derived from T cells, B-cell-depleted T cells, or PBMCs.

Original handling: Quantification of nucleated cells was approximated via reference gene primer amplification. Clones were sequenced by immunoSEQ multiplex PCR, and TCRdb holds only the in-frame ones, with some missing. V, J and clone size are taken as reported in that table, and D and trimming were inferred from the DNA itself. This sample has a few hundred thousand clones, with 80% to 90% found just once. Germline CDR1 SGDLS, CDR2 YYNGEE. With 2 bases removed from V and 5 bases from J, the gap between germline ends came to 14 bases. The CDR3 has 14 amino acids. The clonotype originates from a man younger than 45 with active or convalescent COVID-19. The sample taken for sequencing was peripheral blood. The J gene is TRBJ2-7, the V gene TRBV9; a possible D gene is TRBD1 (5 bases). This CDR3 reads CASSVLQVSDEQYF. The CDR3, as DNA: TGTGCCAGCAGCGTCCTACAGGTATCCGACGAGCAGTACTTC.